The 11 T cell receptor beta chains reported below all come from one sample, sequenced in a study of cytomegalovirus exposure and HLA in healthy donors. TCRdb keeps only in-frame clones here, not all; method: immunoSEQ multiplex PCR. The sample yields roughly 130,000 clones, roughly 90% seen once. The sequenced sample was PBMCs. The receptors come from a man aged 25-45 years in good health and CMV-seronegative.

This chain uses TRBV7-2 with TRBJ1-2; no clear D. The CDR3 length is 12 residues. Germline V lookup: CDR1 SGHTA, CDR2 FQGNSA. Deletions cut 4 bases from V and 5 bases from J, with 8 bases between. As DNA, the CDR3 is TGTGCCAGCAGCTCAAATCCATATGGCTACACCTTC. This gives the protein CASSSNPYGYTF.

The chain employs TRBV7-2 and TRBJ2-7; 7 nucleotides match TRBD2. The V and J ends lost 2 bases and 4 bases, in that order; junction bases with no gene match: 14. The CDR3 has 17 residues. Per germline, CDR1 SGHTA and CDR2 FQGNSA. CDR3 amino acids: CASSLLRAGQGPYEQYF. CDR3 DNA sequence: TGTGCCAGCAGCTTATTACGAGCGGGGCAGGGTCCGTACGAGCAGTACTTC.

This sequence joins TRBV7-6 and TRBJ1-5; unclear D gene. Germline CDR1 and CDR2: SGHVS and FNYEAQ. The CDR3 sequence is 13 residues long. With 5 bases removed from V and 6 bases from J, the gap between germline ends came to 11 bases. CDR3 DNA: TGTGCCAGCAGCCCTGGATCAGGTCAGCCCCAGCATTTT. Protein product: CASSPGSGQPQHF.

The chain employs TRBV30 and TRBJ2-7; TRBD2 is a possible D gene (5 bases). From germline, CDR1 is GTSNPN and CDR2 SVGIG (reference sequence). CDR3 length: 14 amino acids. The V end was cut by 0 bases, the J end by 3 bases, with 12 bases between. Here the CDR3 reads CAWSVPGSFYEQYF. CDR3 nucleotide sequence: TGTGCCTGGAGTGTACCGGGAAGTTTCTACGAGCAGTACTTC.

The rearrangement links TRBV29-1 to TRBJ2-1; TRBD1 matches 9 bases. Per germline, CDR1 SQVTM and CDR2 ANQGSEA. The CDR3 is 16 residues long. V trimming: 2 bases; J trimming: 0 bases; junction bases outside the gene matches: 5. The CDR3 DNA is TGCAGCGTTGAAATCGGGACAGGGAGCTCCTACAATGAGCAGTTCTTC. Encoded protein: CSVEIGTGSSYNEQFF.

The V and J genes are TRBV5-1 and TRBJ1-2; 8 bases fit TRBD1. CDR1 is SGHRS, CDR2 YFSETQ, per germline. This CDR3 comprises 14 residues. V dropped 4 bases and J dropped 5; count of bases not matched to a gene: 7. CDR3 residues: CASSSQGAKYGYTF. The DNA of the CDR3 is TGCGCCAGCAGCAGTCAGGGGGCAAAGTATGGCTACACCTTC. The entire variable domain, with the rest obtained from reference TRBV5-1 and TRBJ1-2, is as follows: KAGVTQTPRYLIKTRGQQVTLSCSPISGHRSVSWYQQTPGQGLQFLFEYFSETQRNKGNFPGRFSGRQFSNSRSEMNVSTLELGDSALYLCASSSQGAKYGYTFGSGTRLTVV.

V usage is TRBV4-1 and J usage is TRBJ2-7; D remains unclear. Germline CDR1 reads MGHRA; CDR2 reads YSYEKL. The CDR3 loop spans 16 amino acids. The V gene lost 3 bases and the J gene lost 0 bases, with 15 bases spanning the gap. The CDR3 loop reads CASSQVHPQSSYEQYF. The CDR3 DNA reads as TGCGCCAGCAGCCAGGTCCATCCACAGAGCTCCTACGAGCAGTACTTC.

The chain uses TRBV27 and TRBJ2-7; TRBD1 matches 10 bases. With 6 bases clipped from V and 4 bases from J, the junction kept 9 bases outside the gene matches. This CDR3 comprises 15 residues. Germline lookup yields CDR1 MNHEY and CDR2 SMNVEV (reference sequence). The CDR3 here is CASSFSGTGVYEQYF. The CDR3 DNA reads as TGTGCCAGCAGCTTCTCCGGGACAGGGGTATACGAGCAGTACTTC.

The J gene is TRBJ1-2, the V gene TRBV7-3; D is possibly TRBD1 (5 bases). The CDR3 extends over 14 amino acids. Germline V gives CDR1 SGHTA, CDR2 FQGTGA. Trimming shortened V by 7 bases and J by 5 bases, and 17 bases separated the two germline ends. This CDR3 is CASTELKGVYGYTF. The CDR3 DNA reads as TGTGCCAGCACAGAGCTTAAAGGGGTATATGGCTACACCTTC.

The CDR3 nucleotides read TGTGCCTGGCACTCAGGAGGGAGAGGAGCTTTCTTT. This codes for CAWHSGGRGAFF. The chain is built from TRBV30 and TRBJ1-1, with D uncertain. The CDR3 consists of 12 residues. V gave up 5 bases and J gave up 10 bases, with 17 bases separating them. The germline CDR1 and CDR2 sequences are GTSNPN and SVGIG (reference sequence).

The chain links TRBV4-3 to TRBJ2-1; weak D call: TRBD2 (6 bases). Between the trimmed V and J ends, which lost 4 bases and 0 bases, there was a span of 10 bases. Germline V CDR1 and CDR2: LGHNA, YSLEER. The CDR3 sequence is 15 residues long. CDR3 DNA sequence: TGCGCCAGCAGCCCACGGGGGAGCTCCTACAATGAGCAGTTCTTC. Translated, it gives CASSPRGSSYNEQFF.